The 24 T cell receptor beta chains presented below share a single source sample, sequenced in a study of breast tumors, draining lymph nodes, adjacent tissues. Via MiXCR, TCRdb re-called the multiplex PCR reads, giving one row per CDR3 protein. The data hold under 150,000 distinct CDR3 sequences, with 21% observed a single time. Axillary draining lymph nodes of breast cancer patients supplied the node samples. Sequenced material: axillary lymph node tissue. These receptors all stem from a female donor with breast cancer. Some clones in this sample may be carry-over from other donors' samples.

A word on this clonotype: A much larger clonotype is one base distant, so this may be a read error. The gene calls are TRBV5-1 and TRBJ1-2; 7 positions match TRBD1. Germline CDR1 and CDR2: SGHRS and YFSETQ. This CDR3 contains 13 residues. CDR3 sequence: CASSLEAGGGYAF. In nucleotides, the CDR3 is TGCGCCAGCAGCTTGGAGGCCGGAGGGGGCTACGCCTTC.

This sequence joins TRBV5-8 and TRBJ2-4, with D perhaps matching TRBD1 or TRBD2 (5 bases each). Germline CDR1 reads SGHTS; CDR2 reads YDEGEE. Trimming removed 4 bases at V and 0 bases at J, with 17 bases between. The CDR3 loop spans 17 amino acids. For the CDR3, the DNA is TGTGCCAGCAGCCTCGAGGGGATTACTCTAGCCAAAAACATTCAGTACTTC. Protein product: CASSLEGITLAKNIQYF.

On this clonotype: This may come from a read error, since a much larger clone is one base off. V gene TRBV6-5 combines with J gene TRBJ2-1; 10 bases fit TRBD2. The CDR3 totals 16 residues. J was trimmed by 8 bases and V by 6 bases; bases with no gene match: 13. Germline V gives CDR1 MNHEY, CDR2 SVGAGI. CDR3 sequence (DNA): TGTGCCAGCAGCCCCCGGGGGGGACTAGCGAGCGATGAGCAGTTCTTC. Translated, it gives CASSPRGGLASDEQFF.

About this clonotype: A much larger clone differs from this one at a single base, so this may be a read error. The chain carries TRBV5-4 and TRBJ1-2; weak D call: TRBD1 (5 bases). V was clipped by 5 bases and J by 6 bases, with 20 bases between them. Germline lookup yields CDR1 SGHNT and CDR2 YYREEE (reference sequence). The CDR3 has 15 amino acids. The CDR3 here is CASSPGTRLADGYTF. The CDR3 nucleotides read TGTGCCAGCAGTCCCGGGACCCGTCTTGCAGATGGCTACACCTTC.

This clonotype was counted ten times or more. The chain recombines TRBV10-2 with TRBJ1-4; D is uncertain. In germline, CDR1 is WSHSY, CDR2 SAAADI. The CDR3 is made up of 11 amino acids. Trimming pared 6 bases from V and 5 bases from J, leaving 4 bases between. This CDR3 is CASRENEKLFF. The CDR3, as DNA: TGCGCCAGCAGAGAGAATGAAAAACTGTTTTTT.

This clonotype was observed many times. The chain couples TRBV7-8 to TRBJ2-1, with 11 bases matching TRBD2. V gave up 3 bases and J gave up 7 bases; unmatched junction bases: 8. CDR1 is SGHVS, CDR2 FQNEAQ, per germline. The CDR3 has 16 amino acids. The CDR3 region is CASSLPVAGGPNEQFF. CDR3 coding DNA: TGTGCCAGCAGCTTGCCGGTAGCGGGAGGGCCAAATGAGCAGTTCTTC.

The CDR3 nucleotides read TGTGCCAGCAGCTTAGTAGTCCAGGACCGGTCCTACGAGCAGTACTTC. Translated: CASSLVVQDRSYEQYF. J is TRBJ2-7 and V is TRBV7-2; no firm D call. Germline CDR1 is SGHTA and CDR2 is FQGNSA. The CDR3 has 16 residues. Trimming left V 1 base short and J 1 base short, with 14 bases between.

This clonotype was observed many times. V gene TRBV29-1 combines with J gene TRBJ2-1; TRBD2 matches at 10 bases. The CDR3 consists of 14 residues. V was pared by 3 bases and J by 10 bases, with 9 bases of the junction left unmatched. Germline V CDR1 and CDR2: SQVTM, ANQGSEA. The DNA of the CDR3 is TGCAGCGTTGAGTATCCTAGCGGGAGCCGGGAGCAGTTCTTC. Translating gives CSVEYPSGSREQFF.

This clonotype was detected ten times or more. One end of the junction varies from germline; a read error may be responsible. The chain employs TRBV12-5 and TRBJ2-1; the D is unclear. Germline-derived CDR1 and CDR2 are LGHNT and FRNRAP. The CDR3 totals 14 residues. Here the CDR3 reads CASGPSVTYDEQFF. Here the CDR3 DNA reads TGTGCTAGTGGCCCGAGTGTGACCTACGATGAGCAGTTCTTC. Full variable domain (remainder filled in from reference TRBV12-5 and TRBJ2-1): DARVTQTPRHKVTEMGQEVTMRCQPILGHNTVFWYRQTMMQGLELLAYFRNRAPLDDSGMPKDRFSAEMPDATLATLKIQPSEPRDSAVYFCASGPSVTYDEQFFGPGTRLTVL.

The sample holds many counts of this clonotype. The chain recombines TRBV7-6 with TRBJ2-7; unclear D gene. Germline V gene data show CDR1 as SGHVS and CDR2 as FNYEAQ. The CDR3 runs to 13 residues. V was cut by 6 bases and J by 7 bases, with 16 bases left in between. CDR3 amino acids: CASSHRFSGEQYF. CDR3 sequence (DNA): TGTGCCAGCAGTCACCGCTTTTCGGGTGAGCAGTACTTC. Looking up the rest from reference TRBV7-6 and TRBJ2-7 gives the full variable domain: GAGVSQSPRYKVTKRGQDVALRCDPISGHVSLYWYRQALGQGPEFLTYFNYEAQQDKSGLPNDRFSAERPEGSISTLTIQRTEQRDSAMYRCASSHRFSGEQYFGPGTRLTVT.

With respect to this clonotype: Given a much more abundant clone one base away, this may be a read error. V is TRBV27 and J is TRBJ1-6, with a possible D match to TRBD1 (5 bases). The V gene's germline CDR1 is MNHEY and CDR2 SMNVEV (reference sequence). This CDR3 comprises 15 residues. V was clipped by 5 bases and J by 2 bases, with 10 bases between them. CDR3 sequence (DNA): TGTGCCAGCAGTATAGGCAGGGCCTATAATTCACCCCTCCACTTT. Protein: CASSIGRAYNSPLHF.

This clonotype was counted a few times. This chain's CDR3 is CASSPNRGIRGSASPLHF. The CDR3 coding sequence is TGTGCCAGCAGTCCTAACAGGGGGATAAGGGGCAGTGCTTCACCCCTCCACTTT. This chain joins TRBV28 and TRBJ1-6; 8 bases fit TRBD1. Trimming removed 5 bases from V and 9 bases from J; junction bases left unmatched: 18. CDR1 MDHEN and CDR2 SYDVKM come from the germline V gene. This CDR3 spans 18 amino acids.

This clonotype was picked up many times. This chain joins TRBV20-1 and TRBJ2-3; TRBD2 matches at 8 bases. The CDR3 is 16 residues long. Germline trimming cut 3 bases from V and 4 bases from J; bases unmatched to any gene: 12. CDR1 DFQATT and CDR2 SNEGSKA come from the germline V gene (reference sequence). DNA for the CDR3: TGCAGTGCTAGTTCTACCGGGACTAGTTCCGCAGATACGCAGTATTTT. Protein sequence: CSASSTGTSSADTQYF.

On this clonotype: A much larger clone is a single base away; this may be a read error. The rearrangement links TRBV19 to TRBJ2-7, with 7 bases fitting TRBD1. The CDR3 loop spans 16 amino acids. CDR1 is LNHDA and CDR2 is SQIVND in the germline V gene (reference sequence). The CDR3 nucleotides are TGTGCCAGTAGTACTGGCCACCAGGGGGAAACCTACGAGCAGTGCTTC. Translation: CASSTGHQGETYEQCF.

Ten or more counts support this clonotype. This rearrangement joins TRBV25-1 to TRBJ2-1, with 13 bases matching TRBD2. Germline V gives CDR1 MGHDK, CDR2 SYGVNS. The CDR3 totals 18 residues. V was pared by 4 bases and J by 9 bases, with 15 bases of the junction left unmatched. In DNA, the CDR3 is TGTGCCAGCAGTGGCAATGGACTAGCGGGAGTATGGAGGGGTGAGCAGTTCTTC. Protein product: CASSGNGLAGVWRGEQFF.

On this clonotype: The junction does not match germline at one end; this may be a read error. The CDR3 spells CASSLYGLAASDYTDTQCF. CDR3 nucleotides: TGTGCCAGCAGCTTATACGGACTAGCGGCAAGTGATTACACAGATACGCAGTGTTTT. The chain couples TRBV7-3 to TRBJ2-3; 10 bases fit TRBD2. The CDR3 sequence is 19 residues long. The V gene's germline CDR1 is SGHTA and CDR2 FQGTGA.

Regarding this clonotype: A much larger clone differs from this one at a single base, so this may be a read error. The rearrangement links TRBV18 to TRBJ2-7; D is undetermined. The length of the CDR3 is 15 residues. CDR1 is KGHSH and CDR2 is LQKENI in the germline V gene. In nucleotides, the CDR3 is TGTGCCTGCTCACCGTGGTCCGAGATCTCCTACGAGCAGTACTTC. Its translation is CACSPWSEISYEQYF.

In the case of this clonotype: A read error is possible here, since a much larger clone lies one base away. V usage is TRBV20-1 and J usage is TRBJ2-7, with D maybe TRBD1 (6 bases). Germline V gives CDR1 DFQATT, CDR2 SNEGSKA (reference sequence). V was clipped by 6 bases and J by 2 bases, with 14 bases between them. CDR3 length: 13 residues. DNA for the CDR3: TGCAGTGCACGCGACAGGAGCCCCTACGAGCAGTACTTC. The encoded protein is CSARDRSPYEQYF.

The table lists this clonotype with many counts. The V and J genes are TRBV28 and TRBJ2-7; TRBD2 matches at 8 bases. This CDR3 is built from 15 residues. The V segment lost 4 bases and the J segment 4 bases; nucleotides outside the gene matches: 9. Germline CDR1 is MDHEN and CDR2 is SYDVKM. The CDR3 is CASSSPSTSDYEQYF. For the CDR3, the DNA is TGTGCCAGCAGTTCCCCTTCGACTAGCGATTACGAGCAGTACTTC.

On this clonotype: It may be a read error: a sequence one base away is much more abundant. The rearrangement joins TRBV15 to TRBJ2-1, with 8 bases fitting TRBD1. The germline gives CDR1 LNHNV, CDR2 YYDKDF (reference sequence). The CDR3 length is 14 residues. The CDR3 sequence is CATAGGLSYNEQSF. CDR3 sequence (DNA): TGTGCCACCGCAGGGGGCCTCTCCTACAATGAGCAGTCCTTC.

The rearrangement joins TRBV28 to TRBJ1-5; TRBD1 agrees at 7 bases. V lost 5 bases and J lost 2; bases outside the gene matches: 9. The germline V gene has CDR1 MDHEN and CDR2 SYDVKM. CDR3 length equals 16 residues. The chain's CDR3 is CASSPSRRGGNQPQHF. CDR3 sequence (DNA): TGTGCCAGCAGTCCCTCCCGCAGGGGGGGCAATCAGCCCCAGCATTTT.

This clonotype was observed a single time. At one end the junction does not follow the germline gene, possibly because of a read error. The chain employs TRBV3-1 and TRBJ1-5, with TRBD1 as a possible D gene (5 bases). This CDR3 contains 14 residues. The germline V gene has CDR1 LGHDT and CDR2 YNNKEL (reference sequence). Here the CDR3 DNA reads TGTGCCAGCGGCCAAGGGGTTGGGAATCAGCCCCAGCATTTT. Its translation: CASGQGVGNQPQHF.

This clonotype was counted ten times or more. The gene calls are TRBV2 and TRBJ1-5; 7 bases line up with TRBD1. Germline lookup yields CDR1 SNHLY and CDR2 FYNNEI. V was pared by 6 bases and J by 1 base, with 9 bases of the junction left unmatched. The CDR3 runs to 16 residues. The CDR3 DNA sequence: TGTGCCAGCAGAGGAGACCAGGGGGTCAGCAATCAGCCCCAGCATTTT. Protein sequence: CASRGDQGVSNQPQHF. The variable domain in full, with the rest retrieved from reference TRBV2 and TRBJ1-5, is EPEVTQTPSHQVTQMGQEVILRCVPISNHLYFYWYRQILGQKVEFLVSFYNNEISEKSEIFDDQFSVERPDGSNFTLKIRSTKLEDSAMYFCASRGDQGVSNQPQHFGDGTRLSIL.

CDR3 in amino acids: CASSPEQGLHEQYF. The CDR3 DNA reads TGTGCCAGCAGCCCGGAGCAGGGGTTGCACGAGCAGTACTTC. The chain recombines TRBV5-4 with TRBJ2-7, with D possibly TRBD1 on 6 matching bases. Germline V CDR1 and CDR2: SGHNT, YYREEE (reference sequence). This CDR3 spans 14 amino acids. V was shortened by 4 bases and J by 5 bases, with 16 bases between the two germline ends.